The T cell receptor (beta chain) under discussion was sequenced for a study of vaccination effects on CD4 cells after COVID-19. Across the whole study: Two recovered convalescent patients were sampled 16 days and one week pre-vaccination.

After more than 8 days in culture, the CD4+ T cells were isolated. PCR confirmed that the person was infected with SARS-CoV-2 between March and December 2020. Note on this clone: Its antigen is currently unknown.

Trimming shortened V by 4 bases and J by 4 bases, and 20 bases separated the two germline ends. The germline V gene has CDR1 SGHRS and CDR2 YFSETQ. The CDR3 has 17 residues. The study's findings and limits: Marked clonal contraction was seen late after vaccination (in both infection- and vaccine-induced clones).

The assay was immunoSEQ multiplex PCR, and TCRdb's table has in-frame clones only and misses some. Of 40,000 to 60,000 clones in the sample, 70% to 75% were seen once. Sequencing was performed on CD4+ T cells from PBMCs cultured without peptide, taken before COVID-19 vaccination. The chain carries TRBV5-1 and TRBJ2-2; the D gene is possibly TRBD2 (6 bases). The TCR was taken from a human donor who had a prior SARS-CoV-2 infection. CDR3 protein: CASSPDGRSSSTGELFF. The CDR3 bases are TGCGCCAGCAGCCCCGATGGGAGGTCCAGTTCCACCGGGGAGCTGTTTTTT.